Here is one TCR beta chain with its context. The antigen is unknown. Clones were read by immunoSEQ multiplex PCR, and TCRdb kept only the in-frame ones, dropping some. The sample has 850,000 to 1,100,000 clones, 60% to 80% seen once; the top ten hold about 0.94%. This sample is part of a study of shared clonotypes between healthy human individuals. General study points: Among donors, the sharing of clonotypes was expected to be influenced by sequencing depth.

Both subsets, CD45RA+ naive and CD45RA-negative memory, were split from the CD4+ cells. The length of the CDR3 is 16 residues. Per germline, CDR1 SGHRS and CDR2 YFSETQ. V lost 2 bases and J lost 0, with 12 bases in between. The rearrangement joins TRBV5-1 to TRBJ1-5; D remains ambiguous. Sequencing was carried out using memory CD4+ T cells from PBMCs. Subset denoted: CD45RA-negative fraction. This receptor was taken from a man aged 18 to 35 in good health. Some clones in this sample may be carry-over from other donors' samples. Here the CDR3 DNA reads TGCGCCAGCAGCTTAGAATCACCGTTTAGCAATCAGCCCCAGCATTTT. This gives the protein CASSLESPFSNQPQHF.